These T cell receptor beta chains were read from a single sample in a study of shared clonotypes between healthy human individuals. Libraries were prepared by immunoSEQ multiplex PCR; TCRdb keeps only in-frame clonotypes and omits some of them. The table records roughly 2.5 million clones, roughly 92% of them present only once. The sequencing input was naive CD4+ T cells sorted from blood. These receptor sequences come from a man between 18 and 35 years old in good health. CDR3s include the opening cysteine and the closing phenylalanine or tryptophan. D genes are given only for firm matches. Clone size is given for some rows only: seen once, a few or many times, or a class if the clone is expanded.

d_call: .; j_call: TRBJ2-5; v_call: TRBV11-2; clone_size: .; cdr3_nt: TGTGCCAGCAGCTCCCTTCGAGAGACCCAGTACTTC; cdr3_aa: CASSSLRETQYF
d_call: TRBD2; j_call: TRBJ2-1; v_call: TRBV27; clone_size: .; cdr3_nt: TGTGCCAGCAGTTTAGGTGGACTAGCGGGAATGAGGCAGTTCTTC; cdr3_aa: CASSLGGLAGMRQFF
d_call: TRBD2; j_call: TRBJ2-3; v_call: TRBV4-3; clone_size: .; cdr3_nt: TGCGCCAGCAGCCAAGAGGTGCGGGAGGGCACAGATACGCAGTATTTT; cdr3_aa: CASSQEVREGTDTQYF
d_call: .; j_call: TRBJ1-4; v_call: TRBV18; clone_size: .; cdr3_nt: TGTGCCAGCTCACGAGGCCAGGACGAAAAACTGTTTTTT; cdr3_aa: CASSRGQDEKLFF
d_call: TRBD1; j_call: TRBJ1-2; v_call: TRBV29-1; clone_size: .; cdr3_nt: TGCAGCGTTGAAGCAGGACAGGGGGGCACCTTTCGCTATGGCTACACCTTC; cdr3_aa: CSVEAGQGGTFRYGYTF
d_call: .; j_call: TRBJ1-6; v_call: TRBV27; clone_size: .; cdr3_nt: TGTGCCAGCAGTTTATTCGGGCCTTATAATTCACCCCTCCACTTT; cdr3_aa: CASSLFGPYNSPLHF
d_call: TRBD1; j_call: TRBJ2-3; v_call: TRBV6-1; clone_size: once; cdr3_nt: TGTGCCTGCGACAGGGAAGGAGATACGCAGTATTTT; cdr3_aa: CACDREGDTQYF
d_call: TRBD2; j_call: TRBJ2-1; v_call: TRBV5-1; clone_size: .; cdr3_nt: TGCGCCAGCAGCGGAACCGGGACTAGCGTCAATGAGCAGTTCTTC; cdr3_aa: CASSGTGTSVNEQFF
d_call: TRBD1; j_call: TRBJ2-3; v_call: TRBV10-3; clone_size: .; cdr3_nt: TGTGCCATCAGTGAGTCGAGGACAGGGGGCCCAGATACGCAGTATTTT; cdr3_aa: CAISESRTGGPDTQYF
d_call: .; j_call: TRBJ2-3; v_call: TRBV2; clone_size: .; cdr3_nt: TGTGCCAGCAGTCGTATCCTACTCGGGCCGAACCAAGCCAAAACTAGCACAGATACGCAGTATTTT; cdr3_aa: CASSRILLGPNQAKTSTDTQYF
d_call: .; j_call: TRBJ1-1; v_call: TRBV7-2; clone_size: .; cdr3_nt: TGTGCCAGCAGGGGGCCCCGGGTGGCGGAAGCTTTCTTT; cdr3_aa: CASRGPRVAEAFF
d_call: .; j_call: TRBJ2-6; v_call: TRBV11-3; clone_size: .; cdr3_nt: TGTGCCAGCAGCTTGTCAGGTCCAGGGGCCAACGTCCTGACTTTC; cdr3_aa: CASSLSGPGANVLTF
d_call: .; j_call: TRBJ2-7; v_call: TRBV18; clone_size: .; cdr3_nt: TGTGCCAGCTCACCCCTCGGGCACCCCTACGAGCAGTACTTC; cdr3_aa: CASSPLGHPYEQYF
d_call: TRBD2; j_call: TRBJ2-1; v_call: TRBV5-4; clone_size: .; cdr3_nt: TGTGCCAGCAGCCCGACTAGCGGGAGGGACAATGAGCAGTTCTTC; cdr3_aa: CASSPTSGRDNEQFF
d_call: .; j_call: TRBJ1-5; v_call: TRBV27; clone_size: .; cdr3_nt: TGTGCCAGCAGGGACAAGACAAGCAATCAGCCCCAGCATTTT; cdr3_aa: CASRDKTSNQPQHF
d_call: .; j_call: TRBJ2-5; v_call: TRBV19; clone_size: .; cdr3_nt: TGTGCCAGTAGTACTCAGTACCAAGAGACCCAGTACTTC; cdr3_aa: CASSTQYQETQYF
d_call: TRBD1; j_call: TRBJ1-1; v_call: TRBV28; clone_size: .; cdr3_nt: TGTGCCAGCAGTCGCGACAGGGAGGGAGCTTTCTTT; cdr3_aa: CASSRDREGAFF
d_call: .; j_call: TRBJ1-1; v_call: TRBV28; clone_size: .; cdr3_nt: TGTGCCAGCAGCTCAGCGCCGGGACGCCTGAACACTGAAGCTTTCTTT; cdr3_aa: CASSSAPGRLNTEAFF
d_call: .; j_call: TRBJ2-5; v_call: TRBV5-1; clone_size: .; cdr3_nt: TGCGCCAGCAGCTACCCGGGTCAAGAGACCCAGTACTTC; cdr3_aa: CASSYPGQETQYF
d_call: .; j_call: TRBJ1-1; v_call: TRBV5-1; clone_size: .; cdr3_nt: TGCGCCAGCAGCTCGCAAGGGACCCCAATGAACACTGAAGCTTTCTTT; cdr3_aa: CASSSQGTPMNTEAFF
d_call: .; j_call: TRBJ1-5; v_call: TRBV28; clone_size: .; cdr3_nt: TGTGCCAGCAGGGGCAGGCAAAATCAGCCCCAGCATTTT; cdr3_aa: CASRGRQNQPQHF
d_call: .; j_call: TRBJ2-2; v_call: TRBV5-4; clone_size: .; cdr3_nt: TGTGCCAGCAGCTTGATCCACACCGGGGAGCTGTTTTTT; cdr3_aa: CASSLIHTGELFF
d_call: .; j_call: TRBJ2-5; v_call: TRBV2; clone_size: .; cdr3_nt: TGTGCCAGTGCCTCGGAGACCCAGTACTTC; cdr3_aa: CASASETQYF
d_call: TRBD1; j_call: TRBJ2-3; v_call: TRBV28; clone_size: .; cdr3_nt: TGTGCCAGCGGGACAGGGGGGCCAGATACGCAGTATTTT; cdr3_aa: CASGTGGPDTQYF
d_call: .; j_call: TRBJ1-5; v_call: TRBV27; clone_size: .; cdr3_nt: TGTGCCAGCAGTTTATCGGGGCAGCAGGGTCAGCCCCAGCATTTT; cdr3_aa: CASSLSGQQGQPQHF
d_call: TRBD1; j_call: TRBJ1-2; v_call: TRBV18; clone_size: .; cdr3_nt: TGTGCCAGCTCACCAGGGGGACAGGGGATGTATGGCTACACCTTC; cdr3_aa: CASSPGGQGMYGYTF
d_call: .; j_call: TRBJ1-2; v_call: TRBV5-1; clone_size: .; cdr3_nt: TGCGCCAGCAGCTTGGGGGGAACCGGGACTCAATATGGCTACACCTTC; cdr3_aa: CASSLGGTGTQYGYTF
d_call: TRBD1; j_call: TRBJ1-2; v_call: TRBV2; clone_size: once; cdr3_nt: TGTGCCAGCAGGGGGACAGGGGCGTGGGGCTACACCTTC; cdr3_aa: CASRGTGAWGYTF
d_call: .; j_call: TRBJ2-5; v_call: TRBV7-6; clone_size: .; cdr3_nt: TGTGCCAGCAGCTTAGTCGGGACCACTGGGGAGACCCAGTACTTC; cdr3_aa: CASSLVGTTGETQYF
d_call: TRBD2; j_call: TRBJ2-1; v_call: TRBV19; clone_size: .; cdr3_nt: TGTGCCACCAGATCTAGCGGGAGCTCCTACAATGAGCAGTTCTTC; cdr3_aa: CATRSSGSSYNEQFF
d_call: .; j_call: TRBJ1-1; v_call: TRBV5-1; clone_size: once; cdr3_nt: TGCGCCAGCAGCTTTGCGGGTACTGAAGCTTTCTTT; cdr3_aa: CASSFAGTEAFF
d_call: TRBD1; j_call: TRBJ2-7; v_call: TRBV7-2; clone_size: .; cdr3_nt: TGTGCCAGCAGCTCCGGGACAGGGGTATACGAGCAGTACTTC; cdr3_aa: CASSSGTGVYEQYF
d_call: .; j_call: TRBJ1-1; v_call: TRBV18; clone_size: once; cdr3_nt: TGTGCCAGCTCACCACAGGGGCAGGGCACTGAAGCTTTCTTT; cdr3_aa: CASSPQGQGTEAFF
d_call: .; j_call: TRBJ2-3; v_call: TRBV5-1; clone_size: .; cdr3_nt: TGCGCCAGCAGCACTTCCCCCACAGATACGCAGTATTTT; cdr3_aa: CASSTSPTDTQYF
d_call: TRBD1; j_call: TRBJ1-6; v_call: TRBV28; clone_size: .; cdr3_nt: TGTGCCAGCAGTGGACAGGCGTCACCCCTCCACTTT; cdr3_aa: CASSGQASPLHF